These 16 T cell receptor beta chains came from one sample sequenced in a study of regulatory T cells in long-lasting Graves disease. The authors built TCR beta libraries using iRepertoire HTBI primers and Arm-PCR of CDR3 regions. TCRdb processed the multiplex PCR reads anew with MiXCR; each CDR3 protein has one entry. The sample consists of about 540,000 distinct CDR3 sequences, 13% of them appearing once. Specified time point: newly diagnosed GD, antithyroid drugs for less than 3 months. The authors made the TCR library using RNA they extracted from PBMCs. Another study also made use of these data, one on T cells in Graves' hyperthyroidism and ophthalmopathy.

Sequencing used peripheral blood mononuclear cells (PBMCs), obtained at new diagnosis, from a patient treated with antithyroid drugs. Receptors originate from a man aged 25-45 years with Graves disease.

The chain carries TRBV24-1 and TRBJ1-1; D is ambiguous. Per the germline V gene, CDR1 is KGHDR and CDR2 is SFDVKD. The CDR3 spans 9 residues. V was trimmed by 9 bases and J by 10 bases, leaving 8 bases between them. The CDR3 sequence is CATGPLAFF. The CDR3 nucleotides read TGTGCCACCGGGCCTTTAGCTTTCTTT.

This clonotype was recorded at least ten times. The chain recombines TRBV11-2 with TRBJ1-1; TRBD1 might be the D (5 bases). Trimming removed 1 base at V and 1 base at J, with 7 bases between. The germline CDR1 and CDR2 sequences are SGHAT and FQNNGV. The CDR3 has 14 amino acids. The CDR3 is CASSLGQTNTEAFF. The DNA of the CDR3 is TGTGCCAGCAGCTTAGGACAGACGAACACTGAAGCTTTCTTT. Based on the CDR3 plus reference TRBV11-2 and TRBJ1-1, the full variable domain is EAGVAQSPRYKIIEKRQSVAFWCNPISGHATLYWYQQILGQGPKLLIQFQNNGVVDDSQLPKDRFSAERLKGVDSTLKIQPAKLEDSAVYLCASSLGQTNTEAFFGQGTRLTVV.

This CDR3 is CASSLGFEAGPTGELFF. The CDR3 nucleotides read TGCGCCAGCAGCTTGGGGTTTGAGGCGGGACCCACCGGGGAGCTGTTTTTT. V is TRBV5-1 and J is TRBJ2-2; possible D gene TRBD2, 6 bases. V was pared by 0 bases and J by 4 bases, with 16 bases between. Germline CDR1 SGHRS, CDR2 YFSETQ. The CDR3 is 17 residues long.

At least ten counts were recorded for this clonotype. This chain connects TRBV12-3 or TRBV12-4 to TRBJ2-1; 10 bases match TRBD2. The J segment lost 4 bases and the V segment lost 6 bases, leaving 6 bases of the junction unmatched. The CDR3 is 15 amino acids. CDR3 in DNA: TGTGCCAGCAGCTACCCTAGCGGGAGTTACAATGAGCAGTTCTTC. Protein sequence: CASSYPSGSYNEQFF.

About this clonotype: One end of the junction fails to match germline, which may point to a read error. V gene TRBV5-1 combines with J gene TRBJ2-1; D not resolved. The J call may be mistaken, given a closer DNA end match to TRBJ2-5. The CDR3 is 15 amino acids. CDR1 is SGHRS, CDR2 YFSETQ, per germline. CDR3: CASSSRIGPQESQYF. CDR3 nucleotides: TGCGCCAGCAGCTCACGGATAGGGCCCCAAGAGAGCCAGTACTTC.

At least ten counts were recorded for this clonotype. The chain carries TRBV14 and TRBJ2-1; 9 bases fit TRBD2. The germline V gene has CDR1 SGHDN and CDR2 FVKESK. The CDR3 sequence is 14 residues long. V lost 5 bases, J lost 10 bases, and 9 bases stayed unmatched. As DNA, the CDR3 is TGTGCCAGCAGCAAAGGACTAGCGATCGTCGAGCAGTTCTTC. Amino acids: CASSKGLAIVEQFF.

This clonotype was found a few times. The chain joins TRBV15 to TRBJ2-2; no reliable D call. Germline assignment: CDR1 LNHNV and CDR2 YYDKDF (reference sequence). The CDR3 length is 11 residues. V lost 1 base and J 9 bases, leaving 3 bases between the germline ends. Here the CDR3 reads CATSRGRELFF. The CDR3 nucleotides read TGTGCCACCAGCAGAGGGCGGGAGCTGTTTTTT.

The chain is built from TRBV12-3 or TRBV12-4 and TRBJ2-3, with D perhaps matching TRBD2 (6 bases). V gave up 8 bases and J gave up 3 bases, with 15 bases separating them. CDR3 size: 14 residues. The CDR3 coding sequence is TGTGCCAGCCGTCCCTTTGGGACTACAGATACGCAGTATTTT. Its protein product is CASRPFGTTDTQYF.

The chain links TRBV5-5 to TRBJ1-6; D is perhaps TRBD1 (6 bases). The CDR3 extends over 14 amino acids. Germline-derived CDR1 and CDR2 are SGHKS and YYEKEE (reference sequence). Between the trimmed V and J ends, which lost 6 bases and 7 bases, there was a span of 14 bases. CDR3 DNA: TGTGCCAGCACCCTCGGGGGCCTAAATTCACCCCTCCACTTT. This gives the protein CASTLGGLNSPLHF.

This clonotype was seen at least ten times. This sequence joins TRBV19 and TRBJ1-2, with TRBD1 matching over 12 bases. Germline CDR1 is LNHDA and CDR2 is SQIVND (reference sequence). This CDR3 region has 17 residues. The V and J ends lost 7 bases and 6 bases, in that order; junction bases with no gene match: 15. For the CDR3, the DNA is TGTGCCAGTACCCCTCGGGACAGGGGGCGACGGGGTAATGGCTACACCTTC. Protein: CASTPRDRGRRGNGYTF.

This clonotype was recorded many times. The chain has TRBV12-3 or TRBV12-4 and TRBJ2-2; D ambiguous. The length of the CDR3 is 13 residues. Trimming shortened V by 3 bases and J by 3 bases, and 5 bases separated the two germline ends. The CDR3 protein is CASSFSDTGELFF. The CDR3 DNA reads TGTGCCAGCAGTTTTTCGGACACCGGGGAGCTGTTTTTT.

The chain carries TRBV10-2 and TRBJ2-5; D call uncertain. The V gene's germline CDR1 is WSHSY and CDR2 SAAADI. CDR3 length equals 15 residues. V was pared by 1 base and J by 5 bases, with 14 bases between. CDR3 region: CASSEFWTPGETQYF. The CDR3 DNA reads TGCGCCAGCAGTGAGTTCTGGACGCCCGGGGAGACCCAGTACTTC.

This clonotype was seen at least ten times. The CDR3: CASSRGQLNTEAFF. The CDR3 bases are TGTGCCAGCAGCAGAGGACAGTTGAACACTGAAGCTTTCTTT. The chain couples TRBV11-2 to TRBJ1-1; TRBD1 is a possible D gene (6 bases). The CDR3 has 14 amino acids. Trimming removed 5 bases at V and 0 bases at J, with 10 bases between. The germline V gene has CDR1 SGHAT and CDR2 FQNNGV.

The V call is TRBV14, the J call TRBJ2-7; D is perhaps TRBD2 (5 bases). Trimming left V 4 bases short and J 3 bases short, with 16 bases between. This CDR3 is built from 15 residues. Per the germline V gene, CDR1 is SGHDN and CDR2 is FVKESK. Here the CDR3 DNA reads TGTGCCAGCAGCCCCGGGATCGGAAAAGGCTACGAGCAGTACTTC. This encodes CASSPGIGKGYEQYF.

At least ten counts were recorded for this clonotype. This CDR3 is CATPGTSGNNRAGEQFF. The CDR3 DNA follows: TGTGCCACCCCGGGGACTAGCGGGAATAATCGGGCAGGAGAGCAGTTCTTC. V and J are TRBV7-9 and TRBJ2-1, with 13 positions matching TRBD2. Unmatched junction bases numbered 19, after V lost 10 bases and J lost 10 bases. Germline-derived CDR1 and CDR2 are SEHNR and FQNEAQ (reference sequence). There are 17 residues in the CDR3.

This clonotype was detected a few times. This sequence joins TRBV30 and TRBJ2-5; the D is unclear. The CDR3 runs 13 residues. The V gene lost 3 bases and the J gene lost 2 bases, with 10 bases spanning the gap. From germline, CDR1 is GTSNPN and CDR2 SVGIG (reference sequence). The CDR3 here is CAWSATLQETQYF. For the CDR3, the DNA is TGTGCCTGGAGCGCGACTTTGCAAGAGACCCAGTACTTC.